The 28 T cell receptor beta chains below all came from one sample that was sequenced in a study of blood T cell repertoires in COVID-19. The protocol was immunoSEQ multiplex PCR, while the TCRdb copy is restricted to in-frame clones and leaves out a portion. The data show 200,000 to 250,000 clones, more than 70% seen once. Sequencing was done on a sample of peripheral blood. These receptor sequences come from an elderly man with acute or convalescent COVID-19.

The chain uses TRBV4-2 and TRBJ1-2; TRBD1 might be the D (6 bases). V shed 4 bases and J shed 3 bases, with 12 bases lying between them. The CDR3 is made up of 14 amino acids. Germline lookup yields CDR1 LGHNA and CDR2 YNFKEQ. DNA of the CDR3: TGTGCCAGCAGCCTGGACAGAGCCGACTATGGCTACACCTTC. Residues: CASSLDRADYGYTF.

The V call is TRBV10-3, the J call TRBJ1-1; D unclear. The CDR3 is 12 amino acids. Looked up from germline, CDR1 is ENHRY and CDR2 is SYGVKD. The germline V and J ends were trimmed by 2 bases and 7 bases, with 8 bases remaining between them. In nucleotides, the CDR3 is TGTGCCATCAGTGAGAGGAGAGATGAAGCTTTCTTT. Amino acids: CAISERRDEAFF.

J is TRBJ1-6 and V is TRBV6-1; D gene unclear. Germline loops: CDR1 MNHNS, CDR2 SASEGT. Trimming removed 1 base at V and 8 bases at J, with 9 bases between. The length of the CDR3 is 14 residues. CDR3 amino acids: CASSEGAGYSPLHF. The CDR3 nucleotides read TGTGCCAGCAGTGAAGGGGCAGGATATTCACCCCTCCACTTT.

The V call is TRBV2, the J call TRBJ1-2; TRBD1 agrees at 7 bases. The J segment lost 9 bases and the V segment lost 3 bases, leaving 7 bases of the junction unmatched. Germline V gives CDR1 SNHLY, CDR2 FYNNEI. The CDR3 has 13 amino acids. CDR3 in amino acids: CASSDDRARRYTF. The CDR3, as DNA: TGTGCCAGCAGTGACGACAGGGCAAGGCGCTACACCTTC. Drawing the rest from reference TRBV2 and TRBJ1-2, the complete variable domain is EPEVTQTPSHQVTQMGQEVILRCVPISNHLYFYWYRQILGQKVEFLVSFYNNEISEKSEIFDDQFSVERPDGSNFTLKIRSTKLEDSAMYFCASSDDRARRYTFGSGTRLTVV.

This chain joins TRBV19 and TRBJ2-1; 10 bases agree with TRBD2. The V gene's germline CDR1 is LNHDA and CDR2 SQIVND (reference sequence). V shed 3 bases and J 8 bases; nucleotides not matched to a gene: 4. CDR3 length equals 14 residues. CDR3 amino acids: CASSIGTSDHEQFF. The CDR3 DNA reads as TGTGCCAGTAGTATTGGGACTAGCGACCATGAGCAGTTCTTC.

This clone was picked up one time. The V gene is TRBV5-1, the J gene TRBJ2-7; 9 bases map to TRBD1. The CDR3 is 14 residues long. Trimming took 4 bases from V and 5 from J; bases not matched to a gene: 7. Germline V gene lookup returns CDR1 SGHRS and CDR2 YFSETQ. CDR3 in DNA: TGCGCCAGCAGCCGGGACAGGGCCTCAAACGAGCAGTACTTC. It is translated as CASSRDRASNEQYF.

The chain carries TRBV18 and TRBJ2-1, with D unresolved. This CDR3 is built from 14 residues. The germline gives CDR1 KGHSH, CDR2 LQKENI. The germline V and J ends were trimmed by 6 bases and 6 bases, with 15 bases remaining between them. The chain's CDR3 is CASSQNLYSNEQFF. CDR3 DNA sequence: TGTGCCAGCTCCCAAAACCTCTATTCCAATGAGCAGTTCTTC.

The chain carries TRBV7-9 and TRBJ2-3; 7 positions match TRBD1. This CDR3 region has 15 residues. V trimming: 5 bases; J trimming: 2 bases; junction bases outside the gene matches: 7. Germline CDR1 SEHNR, CDR2 FQNEAQ (reference sequence). This CDR3 is CASSRQGGSTDTQYF. The CDR3 DNA follows: TGTGCCAGCAGCCGACAGGGCGGTTCCACAGATACGCAGTATTTT.

This clone was seen more than once but under ten times. In nucleotides, the CDR3 is TGCGCCAGCAGCGTCCAGGGGGGCTATGGCTACACCTTC. Protein: CASSVQGGYGYTF. The gene calls are TRBV5-1 and TRBJ1-2, with 7 bases identical to TRBD1. The CDR3 covers 13 residues. The germline V gene has CDR1 SGHRS and CDR2 YFSETQ. Losses at the gene ends were 4 bases for V and 4 bases for J; bases not matched to a gene: 4.

The chain uses TRBV5-1 and TRBJ2-2; maybe TRBD2 (5 bases). Germline-derived CDR1 and CDR2 are SGHRS and YFSETQ. Trimming shortened V by 5 bases and J by 5 bases, and 10 bases separated the two germline ends. The CDR3 totals 13 residues. CDR3 sequence: CASRAVVTGELFF. In DNA, the CDR3 is TGCGCCAGCAGAGCGGTTGTTACCGGGGAGCTGTTTTTT.

This sequence joins TRBV5-1 and TRBJ2-1, with 9 bases fitting TRBD1. The V gene end was trimmed by 3 bases and the J gene end by 8 bases; junction bases not matched to a gene: 9. The length of the CDR3 is 15 residues. Germline V gene sequence: CDR1 SGHRS, CDR2 YFSETQ. CDR3 region: CASSSLQGAGDEQFF. For the CDR3, the DNA is TGCGCCAGCAGCTCCCTACAGGGGGCCGGGGATGAGCAGTTCTTC.

The gene calls are TRBV5-1 and TRBJ1-1, with 9 bases identical to TRBD1. Germline trimming cut 4 bases from V and 1 base from J; bases unmatched to any gene: 5. Germline V gene lookup returns CDR1 SGHRS and CDR2 YFSETQ. The CDR3 has 15 amino acids. This CDR3 reads CASSHRQGGNTEAFF. The CDR3 nucleotides read TGCGCCAGCAGCCACCGACAGGGGGGGAACACTGAAGCTTTCTTT.

In its sample, this clone was seen once. The chain combines TRBV2 with TRBJ2-1; perhaps TRBD1 as D (6 bases). Germline V gene data show CDR1 as SNHLY and CDR2 as FYNNEI. The CDR3 extends over 15 amino acids. V lost 0 bases and J lost 8, with 14 bases in between. This CDR3 is CASSEAPDRYDEQFF. The CDR3 DNA follows: TGTGCCAGCAGTGAAGCTCCGGACAGATACGATGAGCAGTTCTTC. Filled out from reference TRBV2 and TRBJ2-1, the complete variable domain reads EPEVTQTPSHQVTQMGQEVILRCVPISNHLYFYWYRQILGQKVEFLVSFYNNEISEKSEIFDDQFSVERPDGSNFTLKIRSTKLEDSAMYFCASSEAPDRYDEQFFGPGTRLTVL.

The chain couples TRBV10-3 to TRBJ2-3; 9 nucleotides agree with TRBD2. The junction had 0 bases not matched to a gene; V was cut back by 2 bases and J by 0 bases. Germline CDR1 ENHRY, CDR2 SYGVKD. CDR3 length equals 15 residues. Here the CDR3 reads CAISETSGSTDTQYF. CDR3 nucleotides: TGTGCCATCAGTGAGACTAGCGGGAGCACAGATACGCAGTATTTT.

V gene TRBV7-2 combines with J gene TRBJ1-2; D gene unclear. V was shortened by 5 bases and J by 7 bases, with 17 bases between the two germline ends. Germline lookup yields CDR1 SGHTA and CDR2 FQGNSA. This CDR3 spans 14 amino acids. The CDR3 nucleotides are TGTGCCAGCAGCCTCCCGGGGTTTGGAGGTGGCTACACCTTC. Translation gives CASSLPGFGGGYTF.

The V and J genes are TRBV5-4 and TRBJ2-3; 7 bases map to TRBD2. Germline V gene sequence: CDR1 SGHNT, CDR2 YYREEE (reference sequence). The CDR3 totals 15 residues. The ends lost 4 bases at V and 0 bases at J; junction bases unmatched: 5. CDR3 nucleotide sequence: TGTGCCAGCAGCCTGACTAGCCGAAGCACAGATACGCAGTATTTT. Residues: CASSLTSRSTDTQYF.

The chain links TRBV14 to TRBJ1-5, with 9 nucleotides matching TRBD1. Per germline, CDR1 SGHDN and CDR2 FVKESK. The V segment lost 4 bases and the J segment 1 base; nucleotides outside the gene matches: 2. The CDR3 totals 15 residues. For the CDR3, the DNA is TGTGCCAGCAGCCTTGGACAGGGGAGCAATCAGCCCCAGCATTTT. Its protein is CASSLGQGSNQPQHF. Drawing the rest from reference TRBV14 and TRBJ1-5, the complete variable domain is EAGVTQFPSHSVIEKGQTVTLRCDPISGHDNLYWYRRVMGKEIKFLLHFVKESKQDESGMPNNRFLAERTGGTYSTLKVQPAELEDSGVYFCASSLGQGSNQPQHFGDGTRLSIL.

The rearrangement uses TRBV3-1 (or the pseudogene TRBV3-2) and TRBJ1-1; D gene unclear. CDR1 is LGHDT, CDR2 YNNKEL, per germline (reference sequence). The V and J ends lost 4 bases and 7 bases respectively, with 16 bases between them. The CDR3 runs to 14 residues. This chain's CDR3 is CASSPRRGSGEAFF. DNA of the CDR3: TGTGCCAGCAGCCCGAGACGGGGATCGGGTGAAGCTTTCTTT.

The V call is TRBV3-1 (or the pseudogene TRBV3-2), the J call TRBJ1-3; 7 bases align to TRBD1. Germline loops: CDR1 LGHDT, CDR2 YNNKEL (reference sequence). Unmatched junction bases numbered 3, after V lost 4 bases and J lost 0 bases. The CDR3 spans 15 residues. CDR3 DNA: TGTGCCAGCAGCCGGACAGGCGCCTCTGGAAACACCATATATTTT. Protein sequence: CASSRTGASGNTIYF.

The V call is TRBV4-1, the J call TRBJ2-7, with TRBD1 matching 8 bases. The CDR3 runs to 16 residues. Germline-derived CDR1 and CDR2 are MGHRA and YSYEKL. V dropped 3 bases and J dropped 5; count of bases not matched to a gene: 12. Written as DNA, the CDR3 is TGCGCCAGCAGCCAGGCCACCTCCGACAGGGGCCACGAGCAGTACTTC. It specifies CASSQATSDRGHEQYF.

The gene calls are TRBV28 and TRBJ2-3; the match to TRBD1 covers 7 bases. The CDR3 sequence is 14 residues long. Germline V gene sequence: CDR1 MDHEN, CDR2 SYDVKM. The V gene end was trimmed by 6 bases and the J gene end by 1 base; junction bases not matched to a gene: 4. CDR3: CASRGQARTDTQYF. The CDR3 DNA reads TGTGCCAGCAGAGGACAGGCCCGCACAGATACGCAGTATTTT.

This sequence joins TRBV18 and TRBJ2-3, with a tentative D call TRBD2 (5 bases). Germline values: CDR1 KGHSH, CDR2 LQKENI. V lost 3 bases, J lost 1 base, and 14 bases lay in between. This CDR3 spans 16 amino acids. This CDR3 is CASSPRGGTGTDTQYF. CDR3 coding DNA: TGTGCCAGCTCACCTCGGGGTGGCACTGGCACAGATACGCAGTATTTT.

The rearrangement joins TRBV4-1 to TRBJ1-2; maybe TRBD1 (5 bases). The germline V gene has CDR1 MGHRA and CDR2 YSYEKL. Deletions cut 0 bases from V and 2 bases from J, with 10 bases between. The CDR3 loop spans 15 amino acids. CDR3 sequence reads: CASSQDSRQNYGYTF. DNA of the CDR3: TGCGCCAGCAGCCAAGATAGTAGACAGAACTATGGCTACACCTTC.

This clone was seen just once. The CDR3 sequence: CASSYSRGGVEETQYF. CDR3 DNA sequence: TGTGCCAGCAGTTACTCGAGGGGAGGGGTGGAAGAGACCCAGTACTTC. This chain connects TRBV6-2 or TRBV6-3 to TRBJ2-5; 7 bases are shared with TRBD2. This CDR3 spans 16 amino acids. Trimming at V came to 0 bases and at J to 3 bases, leaving 7 bases not matched to a gene. Looked up from germline, CDR1 is MNHEY and CDR2 is SVGEGT.

V and J are TRBV7-9 and TRBJ1-1, with D maybe TRBD1 (6 bases). Trimming left V 2 bases short and J 5 bases short, with 15 bases between. Germline V gives CDR1 SEHNR, CDR2 FQNEAQ (reference sequence). CDR3 length: 15 residues. CDR3 DNA sequence: TGTGCCAGCAGCTTATTAATCCGGGGACAAACTGAAGCTTTCTTT. Amino acid sequence: CASSLLIRGQTEAFF. The full variable domain, its missing parts supplied by reference TRBV7-9 and TRBJ1-1, is DTGVSQNPRHKITKRGQNVTFRCDPISEHNRLYWYRQTLGQGPEFLTYFQNEAQLEKSRLLSDRFSAERPKGSFSTLEIQRTEQGDSAMYLCASSLLIRGQTEAFFGQGTRLTVV.

The V gene is TRBV28, the J gene TRBJ2-1; D call uncertain. Trimming shortened V by 7 bases and J by 9 bases, and 13 bases separated the two germline ends. Germline assignment: CDR1 MDHEN and CDR2 SYDVKM. The CDR3 spans 12 residues. CDR3 loop: CASILRGGEQFF. CDR3 sequence (DNA): TGTGCCAGCATATTGCGCGGCGGTGAGCAGTTCTTC.

This clone was recorded a few times. This chain links TRBV6-5 with TRBJ1-5; no firm D call. Between the trimmed V and J ends, which lost 6 bases and 6 bases, there was a span of 12 bases. The germline gives CDR1 MNHEY, CDR2 SVGAGI. The CDR3 runs 13 residues. The CDR3 nucleotides read TGTGCCAGCAGGGAGAGTTACGGTCAGCCCCAGCATTTT. This encodes CASRESYGQPQHF.

The chain couples TRBV19 to TRBJ1-3, with D maybe TRBD1 (5 bases). Germline V gene lookup returns CDR1 LNHDA and CDR2 SQIVND (reference sequence). There are 15 residues in the CDR3. V gave up 4 bases and J gave up 0 bases, with 10 bases separating them. The CDR3 bases are TGTGCCAGTAGTAATCAGGGCCGCTCTGGAAACACCATATATTTT. Translating it yields CASSNQGRSGNTIYF. Based on the CDR3 plus reference TRBV19 and TRBJ1-3, the full variable domain is DGGITQSPKYLFRKEGQNVTLSCEQNLNHDAMYWYRQDPGQGLRLIYYSQIVNDFQKGDIAEGYSVSREKKESFPLTVTSAQKNPTAFYLCASSNQGRSGNTIYFGEGSWLTVV.